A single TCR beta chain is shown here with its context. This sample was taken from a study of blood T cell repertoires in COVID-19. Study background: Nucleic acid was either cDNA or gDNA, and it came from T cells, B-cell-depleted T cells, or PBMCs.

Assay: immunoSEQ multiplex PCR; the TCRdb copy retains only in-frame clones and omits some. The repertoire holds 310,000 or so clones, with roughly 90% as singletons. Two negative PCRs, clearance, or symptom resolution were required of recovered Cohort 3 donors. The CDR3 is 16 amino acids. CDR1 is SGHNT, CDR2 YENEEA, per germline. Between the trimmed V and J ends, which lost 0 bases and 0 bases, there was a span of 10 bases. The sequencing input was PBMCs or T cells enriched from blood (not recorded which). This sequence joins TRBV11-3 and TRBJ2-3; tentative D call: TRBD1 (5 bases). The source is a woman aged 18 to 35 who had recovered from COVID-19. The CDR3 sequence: CASSLDGRASTDTQYF. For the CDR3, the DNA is TGTGCCAGCAGCTTAGATGGCAGGGCCAGCACAGATACGCAGTATTTT.